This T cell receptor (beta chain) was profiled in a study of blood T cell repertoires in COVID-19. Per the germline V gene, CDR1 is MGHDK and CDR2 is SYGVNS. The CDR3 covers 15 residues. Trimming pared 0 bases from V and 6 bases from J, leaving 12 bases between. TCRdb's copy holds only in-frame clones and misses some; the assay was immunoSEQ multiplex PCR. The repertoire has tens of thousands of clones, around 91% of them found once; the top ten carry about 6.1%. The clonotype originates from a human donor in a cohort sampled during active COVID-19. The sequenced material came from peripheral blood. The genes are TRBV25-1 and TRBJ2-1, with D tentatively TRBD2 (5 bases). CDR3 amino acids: CASSEYRGSGNEQFF. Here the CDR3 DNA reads TGTGCCAGCAGTGAATACCGGGGTTCGGGCAATGAGCAGTTCTTC.